One and the same sample provided the 22 T cell receptor beta chains below, sequenced in a study of response to subunit inactivated influenza vaccine. Each CDR3 protein is one row after TCRdb ran MiXCR on the RT-PCR reads. The sample holds hundreds of thousands of distinct CDR3 sequences, around 15% seen once. This specimen was PBMCs from blood, taken approximately 15 days before vaccination. The receptors stem from a middle-aged man who received an inactivated influenza vaccine.

The chain joins TRBV12-3 or TRBV12-4 to TRBJ2-5; D is uncertain. CDR3 length: 13 residues. Trimming pared 5 bases from V and 4 bases from J, leaving 11 bases between. The CDR3 nucleotides are TGTGCCAGCAGTGTCGACTGGGGAGAGACCCAGTACTTC. It yields the protein CASSVDWGETQYF.

The chain employs TRBV12-3 or TRBV12-4 and TRBJ2-3; 10 bases map to TRBD2. CDR3 length equals 18 residues. Germline trimming cut 2 bases from V and 0 bases from J; bases unmatched to any gene: 8. The CDR3 is CASSLLAGAISSTDTQYF. The CDR3 DNA sequence: TGTGCCAGCAGTTTACTAGCGGGGGCTATTTCTAGCACAGATACGCAGTATTTT.

This clonotype showed up many times. The chain is built from TRBV5-1 and TRBJ1-1; TRBD1 might be the D (6 bases). V dropped 0 bases and J dropped 6 bases, with 15 bases sitting between them. CDR1 and CDR2 (germline): SGHRS, YFSETQ. This CDR3 comprises 15 residues. CDR3 residues: CASSLGTGYNAEAFF. The CDR3 DNA reads as TGCGCCAGCAGCTTGGGAACAGGGTATAACGCTGAAGCTTTCTTT.

The table lists this clonotype with a few counts. J is TRBJ2-7 and V is TRBV6-2 or TRBV6-3; D ambiguous. V lost 3 bases and J lost 2, with 5 bases in between. The CDR3 contains 12 residues. The V gene's germline CDR1 is MNHEY and CDR2 SVGEGT. CDR3 nucleotides: TGTGCCAGCAGTTATGTTCCCTACGAGCAGTACTTC. Encoded protein: CASSYVPYEQYF.

The chain joins TRBV20-1 to TRBJ2-5; 11 bases are shared with TRBD2. The germline V gene encodes CDR1 DFQATT and CDR2 SNEGSKA (reference sequence). The ends lost 6 bases at V and 4 bases at J; junction bases unmatched: 10. The CDR3 runs to 15 residues. CDR3 bases: TGCAGTGCCCCATTAGCGGGGGGGTCCGGAGAGACCCAGTACTTC. The encoded protein is CSAPLAGGSGETQYF.

V usage is TRBV2 and J usage is TRBJ1-5, with D tentatively TRBD1 (5 bases). Germline CDR1 reads SNHLY; CDR2 reads FYNNEI. The CDR3 sequence is 15 residues long. Trimming took off 2 bases at V and 0 bases at J, with 8 bases between the two ends. DNA of the CDR3: TGTGCCAGCAGTGAACAGGGACGTAGCAATCAGCCCCAGCATTTT. It is translated as CASSEQGRSNQPQHF. The variable domain in full, with the rest retrieved from reference TRBV2 and TRBJ1-5, is EPEVTQTPSHQVTQMGQEVILRCVPISNHLYFYWYRQILGQKVEFLVSFYNNEISEKSEIFDDQFSVERPDGSNFTLKIRSTKLEDSAMYFCASSEQGRSNQPQHFGDGTRLSIL.

The chain uses TRBV20-1 and TRBJ1-1; D is unclear. From germline, CDR1 is DFQATT and CDR2 SNEGSKA (reference sequence). V dropped 3 bases and J dropped 11 bases, with 13 bases sitting between them. The CDR3 has 11 residues. CDR3: CSARLPGRAFF. CDR3 sequence (DNA): TGCAGTGCTAGGCTACCGGGGAGGGCTTTCTTT.

A few counts support this clonotype. This chain joins TRBV7-2 and TRBJ1-2; no clear D gene. Germline V gives CDR1 SGHTA, CDR2 FQGNSA. Trimming removed 5 bases at V and 4 bases at J, with 11 bases between. CDR3 size: 13 residues. The CDR3 region is CASSNSQSYGYTF. In nucleotides, the CDR3 is TGTGCCAGCAGCAACAGTCAGTCCTATGGCTACACCTTC.

In its sample, this clonotype was seen a few times. The V and J genes are TRBV30 and TRBJ1-1; D ambiguous. V lost 2 bases and J lost 1, with 8 bases in between. This CDR3 comprises 13 residues. Germline CDR1 reads GTSNPN; CDR2 reads SVGIG (reference sequence). The CDR3 DNA reads as TGTGCCTGGAGTTGGGCCACGAACACTGAAGCTTTCTTT. Its translation is CAWSWATNTEAFF.

This clonotype came up many times. The chain recombines TRBV6-1 with TRBJ2-7; D could derive from TRBD1 or TRBD2 (5 bases each). The germline gives CDR1 MNHNS, CDR2 SASEGT. The germline V and J ends were trimmed by 0 bases and 7 bases, with 13 bases remaining between them. The CDR3 runs to 14 residues. CDR3 region: CASSEAPGQAEQYF. The CDR3, as DNA: TGTGCCAGCAGTGAAGCGCCGGGGCAGGCTGAGCAGTACTTC.

This rearrangement joins TRBV7-9 to TRBJ2-1, with a weak D call TRBD2 (5 bases). V dropped 8 bases and J dropped 2 bases, with 16 bases sitting between them. The CDR3 has 15 residues. Germline V gives CDR1 SEHNR, CDR2 FQNEAQ (reference sequence). This CDR3 reads CASSDGGNTYNEQFF. The CDR3 nucleotides are TGTGCCAGCTCCGACGGAGGTAATACCTACAATGAGCAGTTCTTC.

V gene TRBV10-3 combines with J gene TRBJ1-1; D perhaps matches TRBD1 (6 bases). V dropped 7 bases and J dropped 3 bases, with 12 bases sitting between them. The CDR3 runs to 13 residues. Looked up from germline, CDR1 is ENHRY and CDR2 is SYGVKD. The CDR3 sequence is CAITGSGDTEAFF. DNA of the CDR3: TGTGCCATCACTGGGTCAGGGGACACTGAAGCTTTCTTT.

This clonotype occurred a few times. The V gene is TRBV24-1, the J gene TRBJ2-1; no clear D. V lost 2 bases and J 8 bases, leaving 15 bases between the germline ends. Germline V gene data show CDR1 as KGHDR and CDR2 as SFDVKD. The CDR3 runs to 15 residues. The CDR3 reads CATSDSMSTSDEQFF. The CDR3 nucleotides are TGTGCCACCAGTGATTCTATGTCCACGTCGGATGAGCAGTTCTTC.

This clonotype turned up a few times. This chain joins TRBV7-2 and TRBJ2-5, with 9 bases matching TRBD2. Germline lookup yields CDR1 SGHTA and CDR2 FQGNSA. The CDR3 consists of 13 residues. With V trimmed by 6 bases and J by 4 bases, 3 bases remained unmatched. CDR3 sequence reads: CASRGTSLETQYF. In nucleotides, the CDR3 is TGTGCCAGCAGAGGGACTAGCCTAGAGACCCAGTACTTC.

The rearrangement joins TRBV4-3 to TRBJ1-6; D is ambiguous. Germline CDR1 is LGHNA and CDR2 is YSLEER. The germline V and J ends were trimmed by 0 bases and 11 bases, with 11 bases remaining between them. The length of the CDR3 is 14 residues. CDR3 amino acids: CASSQDPGGTPLHF. The CDR3 DNA reads TGCGCCAGCAGCCAAGATCCGGGAGGGACACCCCTCCACTTT.

The V and J genes are TRBV7-2 and TRBJ1-1, with D possibly being TRBD1 (5 bases). V was shortened by 2 bases and J by 4 bases, with 14 bases between the two germline ends. This CDR3 region has 15 residues. Germline CDR1 and CDR2: SGHTA and FQGNSA. The CDR3 DNA is TGTGCCAGCAGCTTAACCGGGGTGGGGGGCACTGAAGCTTTCTTT. The encoded protein is CASSLTGVGGTEAFF.

This clonotype was seen a few times. V gene TRBV25-1 combines with J gene TRBJ1-4, with TRBD1 as a possible D gene (6 bases). The CDR3 length is 14 residues. CDR1 is MGHDK, CDR2 SYGVNS, per germline. The V end lost 3 bases, the J end lost 7 bases, and 12 bases lay between the germline ends. CDR3 DNA: TGTGCCAGCAGTGAGCGAGGCAGGGGTGAAAAACTGTTTTTT. It codes for CASSERGRGEKLFF. Filled out from reference TRBV25-1 and TRBJ1-4, the complete variable domain reads EADIYQTPRYLVIGTGKKITLECSQTMGHDKMYWYQQDPGMELHLIHYSYGVNSTEKGDLSSESTVSRIRTEHFPLTLESARPSHTSQYLCASSERGRGEKLFFGSGTQLSVL.

The chain is built from TRBV28 and TRBJ2-1; the match to TRBD2 covers 9 bases. V lost 1 base to trimming and J lost 4 bases; unmatched junction nucleotides: 5. CDR3 length equals 16 residues. Germline V gives CDR1 MDHEN, CDR2 SYDVKM. The CDR3 nucleotides are TGTGCCAGCAGTTTATCGTCTAGCGGGATGTACAATGAGCAGTTCTTC. This sequence encodes CASSLSSSGMYNEQFF.

This clonotype was counted a few times. The chain links TRBV11-3 to TRBJ2-2; 10 bases are a match to TRBD2. This CDR3 is built from 22 residues. Losses at the gene ends were 1 base for V and 6 bases for J; bases not matched to a gene: 23. Germline V lookup: CDR1 SGHNT, CDR2 YENEEA. CDR3: CASSLGPTSGESSGYSPGELFF. CDR3 DNA: TGTGCCAGCAGCTTAGGCCCAACTAGCGGGGAATCATCGGGTTACTCTCCCGGGGAGCTGTTTTTT.

This clonotype was seen at least ten times. The chain couples TRBV29-1 to TRBJ2-1, with 13 bases fitting TRBD2. The germline V gene has CDR1 SQVTM and CDR2 ANQGSEA. The CDR3 contains 18 residues. J was trimmed by 1 base and V by 7 bases; bases with no gene match: 13. The CDR3 loop is CSAQGLAGENLSYNEQFF. As DNA, the CDR3 is TGCAGCGCCCAAGGACTAGCGGGAGAGAATTTGTCCTACAATGAGCAGTTCTTC.

In its sample, this clonotype was seen a few times. The chain carries TRBV5-6 and TRBJ2-2; tentative D call: TRBD1 (5 bases). Per the germline V gene, CDR1 is SGHDT and CDR2 is YYEEEE. This CDR3 is built from 14 residues. Trimming stripped 1 base from V and 6 bases from J, with 10 bases between. This CDR3 reads CASSLLGLAGELFF. The CDR3 DNA follows: TGTGCCAGCAGCTTGCTGGGGCTGGCCGGGGAGCTGTTTTTT.

This clonotype was observed a few times. This chain connects TRBV12-3 or TRBV12-4 to TRBJ2-5; 9 positions match TRBD1. The V and J ends lost 3 bases and 5 bases, in that order; junction bases with no gene match: 13. The CDR3 runs to 17 residues. The CDR3 nucleotides read TGTGCCAGCAGTTTCGCCGTCAACAGGGGGCTGGGGGAGACCCAGTACTTC. Its translation is CASSFAVNRGLGETQYF.